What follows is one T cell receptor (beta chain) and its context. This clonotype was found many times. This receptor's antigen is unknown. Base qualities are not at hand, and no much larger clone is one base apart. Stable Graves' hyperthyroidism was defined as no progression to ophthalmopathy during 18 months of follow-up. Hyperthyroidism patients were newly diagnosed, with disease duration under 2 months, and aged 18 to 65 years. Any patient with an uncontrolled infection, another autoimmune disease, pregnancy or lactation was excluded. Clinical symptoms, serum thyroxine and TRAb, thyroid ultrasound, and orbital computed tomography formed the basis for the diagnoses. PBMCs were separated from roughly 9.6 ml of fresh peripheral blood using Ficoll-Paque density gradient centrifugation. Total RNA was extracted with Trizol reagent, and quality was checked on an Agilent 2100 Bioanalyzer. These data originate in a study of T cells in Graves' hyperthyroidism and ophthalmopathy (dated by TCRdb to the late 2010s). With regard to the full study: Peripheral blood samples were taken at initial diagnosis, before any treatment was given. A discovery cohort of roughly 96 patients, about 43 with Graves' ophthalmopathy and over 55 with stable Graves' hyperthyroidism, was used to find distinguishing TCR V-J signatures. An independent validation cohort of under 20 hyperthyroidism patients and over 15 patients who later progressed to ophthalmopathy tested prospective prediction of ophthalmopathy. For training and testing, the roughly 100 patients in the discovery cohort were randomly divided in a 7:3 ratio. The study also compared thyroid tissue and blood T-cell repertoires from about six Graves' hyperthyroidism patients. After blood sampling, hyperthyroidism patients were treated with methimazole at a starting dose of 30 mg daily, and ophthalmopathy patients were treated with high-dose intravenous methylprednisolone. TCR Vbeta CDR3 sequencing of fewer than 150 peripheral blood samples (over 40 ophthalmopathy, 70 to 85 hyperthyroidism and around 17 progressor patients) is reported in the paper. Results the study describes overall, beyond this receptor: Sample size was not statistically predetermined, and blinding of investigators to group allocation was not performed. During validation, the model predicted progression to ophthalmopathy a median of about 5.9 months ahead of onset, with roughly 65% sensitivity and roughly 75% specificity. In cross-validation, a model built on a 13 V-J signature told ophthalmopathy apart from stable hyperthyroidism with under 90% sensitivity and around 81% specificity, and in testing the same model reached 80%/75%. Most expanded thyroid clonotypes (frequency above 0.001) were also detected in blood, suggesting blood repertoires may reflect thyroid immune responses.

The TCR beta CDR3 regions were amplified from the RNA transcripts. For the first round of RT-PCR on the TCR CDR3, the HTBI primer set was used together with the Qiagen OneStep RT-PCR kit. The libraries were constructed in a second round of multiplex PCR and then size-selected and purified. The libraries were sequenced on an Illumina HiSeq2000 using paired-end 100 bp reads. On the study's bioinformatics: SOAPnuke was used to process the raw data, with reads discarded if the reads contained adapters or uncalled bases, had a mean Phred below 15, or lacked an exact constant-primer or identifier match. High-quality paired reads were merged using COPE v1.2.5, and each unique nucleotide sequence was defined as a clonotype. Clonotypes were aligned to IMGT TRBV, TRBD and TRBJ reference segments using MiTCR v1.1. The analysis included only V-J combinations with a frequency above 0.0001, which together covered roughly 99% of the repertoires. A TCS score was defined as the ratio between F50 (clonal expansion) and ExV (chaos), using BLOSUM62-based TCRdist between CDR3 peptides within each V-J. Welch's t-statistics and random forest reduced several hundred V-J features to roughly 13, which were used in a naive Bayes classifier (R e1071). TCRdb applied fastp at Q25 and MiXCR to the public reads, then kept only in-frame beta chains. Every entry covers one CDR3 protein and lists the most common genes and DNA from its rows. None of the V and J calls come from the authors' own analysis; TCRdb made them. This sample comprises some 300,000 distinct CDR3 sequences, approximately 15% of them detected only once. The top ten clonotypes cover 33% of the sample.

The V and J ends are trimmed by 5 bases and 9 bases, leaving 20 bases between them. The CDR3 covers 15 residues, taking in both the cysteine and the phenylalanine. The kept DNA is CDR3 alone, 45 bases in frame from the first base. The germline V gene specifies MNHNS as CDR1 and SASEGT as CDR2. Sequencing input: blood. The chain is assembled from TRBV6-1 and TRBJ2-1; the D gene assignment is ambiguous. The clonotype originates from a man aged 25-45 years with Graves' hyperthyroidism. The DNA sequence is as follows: TGTGCCAGCAGTCTACCGTCGGCAGGCATTGGTGAGCAGTTCTTC. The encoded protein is CASSLPSAGIGEQFF.